This T cell receptor beta chain was identified in a study of cytomegalovirus exposure and HLA in healthy donors. With 60 Vbeta and 13 Jbeta primers, the PCR was carried out. Assay: immunoSEQ multiplex PCR; the TCRdb copy retains only in-frame clones and omits some. The sample holds 110,000 to 150,000 clones, approximately 70% seen once. The junction had 7 bases not matched to a gene; V was cut back by 5 bases and J by 1 base. CDR1 is MDHEN, CDR2 SYDVKM, per germline. This CDR3 is built from 15 residues. The V gene is TRBV28, the J gene TRBJ1-1; 7 nucleotides agree with TRBD1. This TCR was sampled from a woman aged 55-69 years in good health and CMV-seropositive. Sequencing input: PBMCs. The CDR3 DNA reads as TGTGCCAGCAGTAAAGCAGGGGGGAAGAACACTGAAGCTTTCTTT. Protein sequence: CASSKAGGKNTEAFF.